This TCR beta chain came from a study of blood T cell repertoires in COVID-19. Across the study: Some COVID-19 samples were acute and others convalescent; all came from the United States, Italy and Spain. PBMCs, B-cell-depleted T cells, or T cells provided the cDNA or gDNA that made up the material.

Germline loops: CDR1 SNHLY, CDR2 FYNNEI. The CDR3 is made up of 15 amino acids. The junction had 5 bases not matched to a gene; V was cut back by 5 bases and J by 2 bases. The authors' processing: Researchers report that nucleated cell counts were estimated from reference gene primer amplification. Assay used: immunoSEQ multiplex PCR; TCRdb lists only in-frame clones, some missing. D and trimming were read from the DNA, whereas the V and J calls and clone size are those reported in that table. Seen here are over 50,000 clones, over 75% observed once, and the top ten hold 6% to 7%. This chain joins TRBV2 and TRBJ2-1; TRBD2 matches at 8 bases. Material for sequencing was peripheral blood. The source of this sequence is a man between 60 and 75 years old with acute or convalescent COVID-19. CDR3 nucleotide sequence: TGTGCCAGCAGTACTCGGGGGGGGGCCTACAATGAGCAGTTCTTC. Residues: CASSTRGGAYNEQFF.